This T cell receptor (beta chain) comes out of a study of T cell responses to AZD1222 COVID-19 vaccine. The data were produced by immunoSEQ multiplex PCR, yet TCRdb's version contains in-frame clones alone and is incomplete. In the table there are about 150,000 clones, 88% of which are singletons. In its sample, this clone was seen once. This CDR3 is 16 amino acids long. Germline V gene sequence: CDR1 MNHEY, CDR2 SVGEGT. V lost 4 bases to trimming and J lost 2 bases, with 17 bases between them. Material: peripheral blood, obtained on day 0 of MenACWY control vaccination. The chain has TRBV6-2 or TRBV6-3 and TRBJ1-2, with D tentatively TRBD1 (6 bases). The clonotype was recovered from an adult in good health. Written as DNA, the CDR3 is TGTGCCAGCAGTTCCCTCGCCGTGGGGGGCAACTATGGCTACACCTTC. Protein product: CASSSLAVGGNYGYTF.